Below are 5 T cell receptor beta chains sequenced from a single sample in a study of response to subunit inactivated influenza vaccine. TCRdb fed the RT-PCR reads into MiXCR, producing one record per CDR3 protein. The sample has about 800,000 distinct CDR3 sequences, 21% seen once. Sequenced here: PBMCs from blood, sampled 5 to 6 days after vaccination. Receptors were obtained from a man between 45 and 60 years old who received an inactivated influenza vaccine.

CDR3 sequence: CASSWTSGGGEQFF. The CDR3, as DNA: TGTGCCAGCAGTTGGACTAGCGGGGGGGGTGAGCAGTTCTTC. The chain couples TRBV6-5 to TRBJ2-1; 15 bases are a match to TRBD2. Germline CDR1 is MNHEY and CDR2 is SVGAGI. J lost 9 bases, V lost 4 bases, and 1 base had no gene match. The CDR3 is 14 amino acids.

The chain uses TRBV6-1 and TRBJ2-7; TRBD1 aligns across 9 bases. V lost 6 bases and J lost 1; bases outside the gene matches: 4. This CDR3 region has 14 residues. Germline V gives CDR1 MNHNS, CDR2 SASEGT. The CDR3 region has the DNA TGTGCCAGCAGCCATGGACAGGGGTCCTACGAGCAGTACTTC. Protein product: CASSHGQGSYEQYF.

This clonotype appeared a few times. V is TRBV15 and J is TRBJ2-3, with 9 bases identical to TRBD2. Germline CDR1 LNHNV, CDR2 YYDKDF (reference sequence). The CDR3 is 12 residues long. Trimming cost V 6 bases and J 14 bases; bases outside gene matches: 9. DNA for the CDR3: TGTGCCACCAGGCAGCCGGGACTAGCTCCGTATTTT. This translates into CATRQPGLAPYF.

The genes are TRBV29-1 and TRBJ1-2; a weak D match, TRBD1 (5 bases). CDR1 is SQVTM and CDR2 is ANQGSEA in the germline V gene. Trimming shortened V by 4 bases and J by 2 bases, and 11 bases separated the two germline ends. The CDR3 totals 13 residues. As DNA, the CDR3 is TGCAGCGTTGGAGACAGAGTAAACTATGGCTACACCTTC. Protein: CSVGDRVNYGYTF.

This chain uses TRBV11-2 with TRBJ2-1; D is perhaps TRBD1 (6 bases). Per the germline V gene, CDR1 is SGHAT and CDR2 is FQNNGV. This CDR3 spans 16 amino acids. The V end lost 5 bases, the J end lost 0 bases, and 14 bases lay between the germline ends. The DNA for the CDR3 is TGTGCCAGCAGCCGTCGACAGGACAGCTCCTACAATGAGCAGTTCTTC. Residues: CASSRRQDSSYNEQFF.